The present T cell receptor (beta chain) was sequenced within a study of T cell changes during pregnancy in multiple sclerosis. This clone was picked up one time. Germline V gene sequence: CDR1 SGHRS, CDR2 YFSETQ. The CDR3 extends over 16 amino acids. Trimming removed 4 bases from V and 4 bases from J, with 19 bases in between. The repertoire was sequenced with immunoSEQ multiplex PCR; TCRdb's copy has only in-frame clones and lacks some. The sample records about 86,000 clones, approximately 89% being singletons. Material: peripheral blood, obtained in the first trimester of pregnancy. This receptor was identified in a female donor in good health, enrolled as a control in a pregnancy study. This chain connects TRBV5-1 to TRBJ2-3, with a possible D match to TRBD2 (5 bases). CDR3 sequence reads: CASSDELAWPADTQYF. CDR3 sequence (DNA): TGCGCCAGCAGCGACGAATTAGCGTGGCCCGCAGATACGCAGTATTTT.